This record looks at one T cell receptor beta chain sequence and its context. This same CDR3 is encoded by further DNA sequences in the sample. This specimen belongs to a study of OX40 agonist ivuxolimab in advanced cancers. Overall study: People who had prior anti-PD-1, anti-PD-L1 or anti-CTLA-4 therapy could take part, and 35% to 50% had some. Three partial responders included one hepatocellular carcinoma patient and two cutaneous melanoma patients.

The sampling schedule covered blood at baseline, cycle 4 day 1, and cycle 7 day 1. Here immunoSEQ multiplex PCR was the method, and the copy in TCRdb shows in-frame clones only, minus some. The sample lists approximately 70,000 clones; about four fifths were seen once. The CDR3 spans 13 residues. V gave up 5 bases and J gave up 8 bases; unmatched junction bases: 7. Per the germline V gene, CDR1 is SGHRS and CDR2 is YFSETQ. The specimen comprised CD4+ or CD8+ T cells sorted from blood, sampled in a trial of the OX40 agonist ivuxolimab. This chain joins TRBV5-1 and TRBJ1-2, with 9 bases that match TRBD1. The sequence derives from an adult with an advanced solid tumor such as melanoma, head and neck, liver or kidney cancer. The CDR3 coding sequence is TGCGCCAGCAGTGGACAGGGGCGCTACGGCTACACCTTC. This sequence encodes CASSGQGRYGYTF.